The 5 T cell receptor beta chains presented below share a single source sample, sequenced in a study of T cells in Graves' hyperthyroidism and ophthalmopathy. Amplified TCR beta CDR3 regions derived from RNA transcripts. Primed by the HTBI set, a first-round RT-PCR was run on the TCR CDR3. TCRdb independently ran MiXCR on the multiplex PCR reads; one entry per CDR3 protein. The table records 500,000 to 550,000 distinct CDR3 sequences, around 20% of them present only once. Sample: blood. These receptors came from a man between 18 and 29 years old with Graves' hyperthyroidism.

V and J are TRBV19 and TRBJ2-7; tentatively, D is TRBD2 (7 bases). V dropped 8 bases and J dropped 6 bases, with 23 bases sitting between them. The length of the CDR3 is 15 residues. Germline values: CDR1 LNHDA, CDR2 SQIVND (reference sequence). Written as DNA, the CDR3 is TGTGCCAGTGACAATAGGGGGGGACCCTACTGCGAGCAGTACTTC. It translates to CASDNRGGPYCEQYF. Using reference TRBV19 and TRBJ2-7 for the parts outside the CDR3, the full variable domain is DGGITQSPKYLFRKEGQNVTLSCEQNLNHDAMYWYRQDPGQGLRLIYYSQIVNDFQKGDIAEGYSVSREKKESFPLTVTSAQKNPTAFYLCASDNRGGPYCEQYFGPGTRLTVT.

The chain uses TRBV27 and TRBJ1-2; tentative D call: TRBD1 (5 bases). The CDR3 has 14 residues. Trimming shortened V by 6 bases and J by 3 bases, and 14 bases separated the two germline ends. Germline V gene lookup returns CDR1 MNHEY and CDR2 SMNVEV (reference sequence). The DNA for the CDR3 is TGTGCCAGCAGCTCCGTTGGGACTGACTATGGCTACACCTTC. Translation gives CASSSVGTDYGYTF.

This sequence joins TRBV12-3 or TRBV12-4 and TRBJ2-7; 9 positions match TRBD1. The V gene end was trimmed by 4 bases and the J gene end by 10 bases; junction bases not matched to a gene: 11. The CDR3 spans 14 residues. The CDR3 coding sequence is TGTGCCAGCAGTTCCTACTCCGGGACAGGGCGACAGTACTTC. It codes for CASSSYSGTGRQYF.

This clonotype appeared many times. An end of the junction differs from the germline gene, which may be a read error. This chain joins TRBV2 and TRBJ1-2; D is possibly TRBD1 (5 bases). This CDR3 spans 14 amino acids. Germline CDR1 and CDR2: SNHLY and FYNNEI. As DNA, the CDR3 is TGTGCCGGCAGTGCTTCAGGGCCAAGCTATGGCTACACCTTC. This encodes CAGSASGPSYGYTF.

This clonotype has a handful of counts. The chain carries TRBV7-9 and TRBJ2-4; D not resolved. Trimming pared 1 base from V and 4 bases from J, leaving 11 bases between. The germline V gene has CDR1 SEHNR and CDR2 FQNEAQ (reference sequence). This CDR3 has 15 residues. This CDR3 reads CASSLVREDKNIQYF. In DNA, the CDR3 is TGTGCCAGCAGCTTAGTAAGAGAGGATAAAAACATTCAGTACTTC.